The clone carrying this T cell receptor beta chain has more than one count but fewer than ten. Preparing the TCRbeta library involved the use of unique molecular identifiers. MiXCR, applied by TCRdb to the PCR reads, yields one record per CDR3 protein. Of about 540,000 distinct CDR3 sequences listed, about 17% are singletons. These data originate in a study of T-cell reconstitution after alpha-beta-depleted transplantation in children. Germline loops: CDR1 SEHNR, CDR2 FQNEAQ (reference sequence). V shed 5 bases, J shed 4 bases, and the junction held 5 bases outside the gene matches. The CDR3 totals 14 residues.

The genes are TRBV7-9 and TRBJ1-3; 7 nucleotides agree with TRBD1. Sequenced here: PBMCs from the stem cell graft donor, sampled from the stem cell graft. The TCR was taken from a human donor who donated a stem cell graft to a child with acute lymphoblastic leukemia. CDR3 sequence reads: CASSVTGAGNTIYF. The CDR3 coding sequence is TGTGCCAGCAGCGTAACAGGGGCAGGAAACACCATATATTTT. Full variable domain (outside the CDR3, taken from reference TRBV7-9 and TRBJ1-3): DTGVSQNPRHKITKRGQNVTFRCDPISEHNRLYWYRQTLGQGPEFLTYFQNEAQLEKSRLLSDRFSAERPKGSFSTLEIQRTEQGDSAMYLCASSVTGAGNTIYFGEGSWLTVV.